Presented here are 20 T cell receptor beta chains from one specimen sequenced in a study of blood T cell repertoires in COVID-19. TCRdb's copy holds only in-frame clones and misses some; the assay was immunoSEQ multiplex PCR. The repertoire includes 150,000 to 200,000 clones, about nine tenths of them detected once, and approximately 24% sits in the top ten. Sequenced input: peripheral blood. Receptor source: a man aged 55 to 70 with acute or convalescent COVID-19.

The rearrangement uses TRBV19 and TRBJ1-5; 9 bases fit TRBD1. V lost 4 bases and J lost 7; bases outside the gene matches: 2. This CDR3 has 13 amino acids. Germline CDR1 reads LNHDA; CDR2 reads SQIVND (reference sequence). CDR3 in DNA: TGTGCCAGTAGTAGGGACAGGGCGCAGCCCCAGCATTTT. Protein sequence: CASSRDRAQPQHF.

The chain links TRBV2 to TRBJ1-2, with TRBD1 matching 8 bases. Looked up from germline, CDR1 is SNHLY and CDR2 is FYNNEI. The CDR3 totals 13 residues. V dropped 8 bases and J dropped 5; count of bases not matched to a gene: 7. CDR3 coding DNA: TGTGCCAGCCTGGGACAGGCCGCGTATGGCTACACCTTC. Amino acids: CASLGQAAYGYTF.

The rearrangement uses TRBV28 and TRBJ2-5, with TRBD1 identical over 7 bases. CDR3 length: 15 amino acids. Germline V gene lookup returns CDR1 MDHEN and CDR2 SYDVKM. V lost 5 bases to trimming and J lost 1 base; unmatched junction nucleotides: 7. CDR3 in DNA: TGTGCCAGCAGTAAAAGGGGGCGGCTCCAAGAGACCCAGTACTTC. It specifies CASSKRGRLQETQYF.

This rearrangement joins TRBV7-9 to TRBJ1-5; no clear D. Germline-derived CDR1 and CDR2 are SEHNR and FQNEAQ (reference sequence). The ends were cut back, 2 bases at V and 2 bases at J, with 10 bases in the middle. The CDR3 covers 15 residues. The CDR3 sequence is CASSLTEGGNQPQHF. The CDR3 DNA follows: TGTGCCAGCAGCTTAACGGAGGGCGGCAATCAGCCCCAGCATTTT.

The chain links TRBV12-5 to TRBJ2-5; TRBD1 aligns across 7 bases. CDR3 length: 17 amino acids. J lost 1 base, V lost 3 bases, and 11 bases had no gene match. Per the germline V gene, CDR1 is LGHNT and CDR2 is FRNRAP. Here the CDR3 reads CASGFQLGTARQETQYF. DNA of the CDR3: TGTGCTAGTGGTTTCCAATTGGGGACAGCCCGCCAAGAGACCCAGTACTTC. The whole variable domain, remainder taken from reference TRBV12-5 and TRBJ2-5, is DARVTQTPRHKVTEMGQEVTMRCQPILGHNTVFWYRQTMMQGLELLAYFRNRAPLDDSGMPKDRFSAEMPDATLATLKIQPSEPRDSAVYFCASGFQLGTARQETQYFGPGTRLLVL.

Comment on this clone: The sample contains more than one DNA sequence encoding this CDR3. The chain recombines TRBV3-1 (or the pseudogene TRBV3-2) with TRBJ1-1; 7 bases match TRBD1. The V gene's germline CDR1 is LGHDT and CDR2 YNNKEL (reference sequence). V was pared by 4 bases and J by 1 base, with 3 bases of the junction left unmatched. CDR3 length: 14 amino acids. The DNA of the CDR3 is TGTGCCAGCAGCCGCCGACAGGGGAACACTGAAGCTTTCTTT. Protein sequence: CASSRRQGNTEAFF.

This clone came up once. The V and J genes are TRBV5-1 and TRBJ1-4, with 9 bases aligning to TRBD1. Germline values: CDR1 SGHRS, CDR2 YFSETQ. The CDR3 is made up of 16 amino acids. V shed 4 bases and J 5 bases; nucleotides not matched to a gene: 9. In DNA, the CDR3 is TGCGCCAGCAGCCCCCCGGGACAGGGAGGAAATGAAAAACTGTTTTTT. It is translated as CASSPPGQGGNEKLFF.

Here the CDR3 DNA reads TGTGCCAGCAGCGATACAGGGAGCTATGGCTACACCTTC. Protein: CASSDTGSYGYTF. The chain joins TRBV6-5 to TRBJ1-2; TRBD1 is a possible D gene (6 bases). Germline CDR1 and CDR2: MNHEY and SVGAGI. This CDR3 has 13 amino acids. V gave up 6 bases and J gave up 4 bases, with 12 bases separating them.

This chain links TRBV7-9 with TRBJ2-5, with 7 bases matching TRBD1. The V gene's germline CDR1 is SEHNR and CDR2 FQNEAQ (reference sequence). V dropped 5 bases and J dropped 1; count of bases not matched to a gene: 10. The CDR3 has 16 residues. The CDR3 sequence is CASSPRYGTVQETQYF. CDR3 nucleotide sequence: TGTGCCAGCAGCCCCCGATACGGGACAGTCCAAGAGACCCAGTACTTC.

This chain links TRBV4-1 with TRBJ2-2; D is undetermined. Germline V gene lookup returns CDR1 MGHRA and CDR2 YSYEKL. V lost 0 bases and J lost 1, with 3 bases in between. This CDR3 is built from 14 residues. CDR3 in DNA: TGCGCCAGCAGCCAAGATAAGAACACCGGGGAGCTGTTTTTT. Amino acids: CASSQDKNTGELFF.

Concerning this clone itself: The same CDR3 is also encoded by other DNA sequences in this sample. V usage is TRBV3-1 (or the pseudogene TRBV3-2) and J usage is TRBJ1-5, with D possibly TRBD1 on 5 matching bases. V lost 6 bases to trimming and J lost 4 bases, with 10 bases between them. The V gene's germline CDR1 is LGHDT and CDR2 YNNKEL (reference sequence). The CDR3 covers 13 residues. The CDR3 nucleotides are TGTGCCAGCAGTCGACAGCTTAATCAGCCCCAGCATTTT. Translating gives CASSRQLNQPQHF.

This chain connects TRBV7-9 to TRBJ1-5, with 7 nucleotides matching TRBD1. The germline V gene encodes CDR1 SEHNR and CDR2 FQNEAQ (reference sequence). The CDR3 loop spans 15 amino acids. V gave up 5 bases and J gave up 3 bases; unmatched junction bases: 7. This CDR3 reads CASSTSGQYNQPQHF. The CDR3 nucleotides read TGTGCCAGCAGCACGTCGGGACAGTACAATCAGCCCCAGCATTTT.

The chain employs TRBV27 and TRBJ2-7; possibly TRBD2 for D (5 bases). V was pared by 2 bases and J by 4 bases, with 12 bases between. Germline loops: CDR1 MNHEY, CDR2 SMNVEV (reference sequence). The CDR3 is 14 amino acids. The CDR3 is CASSLVGKRYEQYF. The DNA for the CDR3 is TGTGCCAGCAGTTTAGTAGGCAAGCGGTACGAGCAGTACTTC.

The chain recombines TRBV6-5 with TRBJ1-4; D is possibly TRBD1 (6 bases). V was trimmed by 6 bases and J by 5 bases, leaving 13 bases between them. The CDR3 extends over 14 amino acids. CDR1 MNHEY and CDR2 SVGAGI come from the germline V gene. The CDR3 protein is CASRLTGRNEKLFF. CDR3 sequence (DNA): TGTGCCAGCAGACTTACAGGGAGAAATGAAAAACTGTTTTTT.

The chain employs TRBV3-1 (or the pseudogene TRBV3-2) and TRBJ2-1; D not resolved. V was clipped by 1 base and J by 6 bases, with 10 bases between them. CDR1 is LGHDT, CDR2 YNNKEL, per germline (reference sequence). The length of the CDR3 is 14 residues. The CDR3 coding sequence is TGTGCCAGCAGCCAAGGACTGACGGGCAATGAGCAGTTCTTC. It translates to CASSQGLTGNEQFF.

Only one count was recorded for this clone. The CDR3 DNA reads TGTGCCAGCAGCGTAAGGACAGGGTTTGGAAACACCATATATTTT. Its protein is CASSVRTGFGNTIYF. V is TRBV9 and J is TRBJ1-3, with 8 bases that match TRBD1. The junction had 3 bases not matched to a gene; V was cut back by 1 base and J by 3 bases. This CDR3 spans 15 amino acids. Germline CDR1 is SGDLS and CDR2 is YYNGEE.

The V gene is TRBV24-1, the J gene TRBJ1-1, with 7 bases matching TRBD1. Germline loops: CDR1 KGHDR, CDR2 SFDVKD. Trimming cost V 4 bases and J 11 bases; bases outside gene matches: 6. The CDR3 covers 12 residues. For the CDR3, the DNA is TGTGCCACCAGTGACCGTACAGGGGTCGCTTTCTTT. This codes for CATSDRTGVAFF.

The genes are TRBV9 and TRBJ1-1; D gene unclear. Germline V gives CDR1 SGDLS, CDR2 YYNGEE. There are 14 residues in the CDR3. Deletions cut 1 base from V and 1 base from J, with 8 bases between. The CDR3 spells CASSVRGENTEAFF. Written as DNA, the CDR3 is TGTGCCAGCAGCGTAAGAGGAGAGAACACTGAAGCTTTCTTT.

This chain joins TRBV12-3 or TRBV12-4 and TRBJ2-1; D may be TRBD2 (5 bases). This CDR3 is built from 12 residues. Trimming stripped 3 bases from V and 7 bases from J, with 7 bases between. CDR3 in amino acids: CASSFTGNEQFF. DNA of the CDR3: TGTGCCAGCAGTTTCACGGGGAATGAGCAGTTCTTC.

The rearrangement joins TRBV19 to TRBJ2-3; D gene uncertain. The V gene lost 1 base and the J gene lost 5 bases, with 4 bases spanning the gap. The CDR3 covers 12 residues. Germline CDR1 and CDR2: LNHDA and SQIVND (reference sequence). The CDR3 reads CASSIVGDTQYF. CDR3 DNA sequence: TGTGCCAGTAGTATAGTCGGAGATACGCAGTATTTT.